This TCR beta chain was retrieved from a study of blood T cell repertoires in COVID-19. The overall study: Donors in the United States, Italy and Spain gave samples during acute or convalescent COVID-19. PBMCs, B-cell-depleted T cells, or T cells provided the cDNA or gDNA that made up the material.

Original methodology: Amplifying reference gene primers gave estimates of nucleated cell counts. Only in-frame clones appear in the TCRdb table, and some are missing; sequencing was by immunoSEQ multiplex PCR. D and trimming come from the DNA, and the V and J calls and clone size come from that table. This sample has about 200,000 clones; 84% occur once, and the top ten carry over 6%. The sample holds a few counts of this clone. This TCR was sampled from a woman older than 75 with COVID-19, enrolled during active disease. The sequenced material came from peripheral blood.

The CDR3 protein is CASRPLKGGPYGYTF. CDR3 bases: TGTGCCAGCCGCCCCCTTAAGGGCGGGCCCTATGGCTACACCTTC. V is TRBV28 and J is TRBJ1-2; the D is unclear. The CDR3 covers 15 residues. Trimming removed 8 bases at V and 4 bases at J, with 20 bases between. The germline V gene encodes CDR1 MDHEN and CDR2 SYDVKM.